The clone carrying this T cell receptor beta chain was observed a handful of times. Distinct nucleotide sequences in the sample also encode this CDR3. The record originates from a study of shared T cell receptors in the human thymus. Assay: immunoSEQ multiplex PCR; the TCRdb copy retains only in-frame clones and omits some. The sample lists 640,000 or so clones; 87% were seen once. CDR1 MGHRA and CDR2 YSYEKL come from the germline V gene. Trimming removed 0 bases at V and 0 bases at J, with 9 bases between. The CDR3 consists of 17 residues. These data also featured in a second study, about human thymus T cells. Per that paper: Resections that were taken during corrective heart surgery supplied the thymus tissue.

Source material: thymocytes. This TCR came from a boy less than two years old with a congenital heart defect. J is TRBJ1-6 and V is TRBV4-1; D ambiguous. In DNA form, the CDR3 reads TGCGCCAGCAGCCAAGACCGGGAAGCCTCCTATAATTCACCCCTCCACTTT. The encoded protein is CASSQDREASYNSPLHF.